These T cell receptor beta chains were read from a single sample in a study of spatial heterogeneity in lung cancer. TCRdb passed the 5' RACE reads through MiXCR, listing each CDR3 protein once. The table shows 10,000 to 11,000 distinct CDR3 sequences, with around 6.3% occurring only once. The sample was PBMCs, taken at surgery. These receptors came from a male donor with early-stage non-small cell lung cancer. The CDR3 runs from the conserved cysteine through the conserved F or W. D genes are given only for firm matches. Clone sizes are given selectively: once, few, many, or a class where the clone is expanded.

V: TRBV3-1
size: NA
D: TRBD2
J: TRBJ2-7
DNA: TGTGCCAGCAGCCAGGGGACTAGAAGGGGCGAGCAGTACTTC
CDR3: CASSQGTRRGEQYF

V: TRBV7-6
size: many
D: NA
J: TRBJ1-1
DNA: TGTGCCAGCAGCTCCGGGCGCCCTTCTCAGCCCCCACAGGGATGGGCACATAGCACTGAAGCTTTCTTT
CDR3: CASSSGRPSQPPQGWAHSTEAFF

V: TRBV28
size: many
D: NA
J: TRBJ1-5
DNA: TGTGCCACCTGGGGGGGGCTACAGCCCCAGCATTTT
CDR3: CATWGGLQPQHF

V: TRBV9
size: medium-sized
D: NA
J: TRBJ2-3
DNA: TGTGCCAGCAGCGTACGCCCAGGAGGGGTTAGCGCGGGAGATACGCAGTATTTT
CDR3: CASSVRPGGVSAGDTQYF

V: TRBV9
size: medium-sized
D: TRBD1
J: TRBJ1-1
DNA: TGTGCCAGCAGCGTAGCCGGACAGGGGTCGGACACTGAAGCTTTCTTT
CDR3: CASSVAGQGSDTEAFF

V: TRBV30
size: few
D: NA
J: TRBJ2-4
DNA: TGTGCCTGGAGTGTAGGAGGGAGCGGGAACATTCAGTACTTC
CDR3: CAWSVGGSGNIQYF

V: TRBV6-2/TRBV6-3
size: few
D: NA
J: TRBJ2-7
DNA: TGTGCCAGCAGACCCGCATGGACCTCCTACGAGCAGTACTTC
CDR3: CASRPAWTSYEQYF

V: TRBV28
size: medium-sized
D: NA
J: TRBJ2-1
DNA: TGTGCCAGCAGTTCCTCGGGATCCATCTCCTACAATGAGCAGTTCTTC
CDR3: CASSSSGSISYNEQFF

V: TRBV7-2
size: medium-sized
D: NA
J: TRBJ2-1
DNA: TGTGCCAGCAGCTTTACTAGCTCCTACAATGAGCAGTTCTTC
CDR3: CASSFTSSYNEQFF

V: TRBV7-2
size: NA
D: TRBD1
J: TRBJ2-2
DNA: TGTGCCAGCAGTTCCACAGGGGGGTCCGGGGAGCTGTTTTTT
CDR3: CASSSTGGSGELFF

V: TRBV28
size: many
D: TRBD1
J: TRBJ1-5
DNA: TGTGCCAGCAGCTGGGGACAGGGAATTCTCCAGCCCCAGCATTTT
CDR3: CASSWGQGILQPQHF

V: TRBV7-8
size: NA
D: TRBD2
J: TRBJ2-7
DNA: TGTGCCAGCAGCTTGACTAGCGGGGGGGCCTACGAGCAGTACTTC
CDR3: CASSLTSGGAYEQYF

V: TRBV19
size: many
D: NA
J: TRBJ2-7
DNA: TGTGCCAGTAGTATATCCAGGGACTACGAGCAGTACTTC
CDR3: CASSISRDYEQYF

V: TRBV6-6
size: NA
D: NA
J: TRBJ1-3
DNA: TGTGCCTCCCGCAACGGGGGCTCTGGAAACACCATATATTTT
CDR3: CASRNGGSGNTIYF

V: TRBV28
size: many
D: NA
J: TRBJ1-3
DNA: TGTGCCAGCAGTTCTCGGGGTCGTCCCACCATATATTTT
CDR3: CASSSRGRPTIYF

V: TRBV2
size: many
D: NA
J: TRBJ1-5
DNA: TGTGCCAGCAGCCTAACAGGGCGGCAGCCCCAGCATTTT
CDR3: CASSLTGRQPQHF

V: TRBV20-1
size: many
D: NA
J: TRBJ1-5
DNA: TGCAGTGCTGTTGCAGCTGGCCAGCCCCAGCATTTT
CDR3: CSAVAAGQPQHF

V: TRBV6-5
size: medium-sized
D: NA
J: TRBJ1-2
DNA: TGTGCCAGCAAACCTACAGGGTGGAGTGGCTACACCTTC
CDR3: CASKPTGWSGYTF

V: TRBV6-1
size: NA
D: NA
J: TRBJ2-7
DNA: TGTGCCAGCAGTGAAGCGGGAGCATACTCCTACGAGCAGTACTTC
CDR3: CASSEAGAYSYEQYF

V: TRBV10-3
size: few
D: TRBD1
J: TRBJ2-7
DNA: TGTGCCATCAGTGCAACCTCGACAGGGGGCTCCTACGAGCAGTACTTC
CDR3: CAISATSTGGSYEQYF

V: TRBV2
size: medium-sized
D: NA
J: TRBJ1-5
DNA: TGTGCCAGCAGTGAGGATGGGTTTCCCCAAAATCAGCCCCAGCATTTT
CDR3: CASSEDGFPQNQPQHF

V: TRBV4-3
size: few
D: NA
J: TRBJ2-3
DNA: TGCGCCAGCAGCCAAGATTTCAGCACAGATACGCAGTATTTT
CDR3: CASSQDFSTDTQYF